Sequencing of this TCR beta chain was carried out in a study of blood T cell repertoires in COVID-19. Study information: T cells, B-cell-depleted T cells, or PBMCs supplied cDNA or gDNA.

Trimming took off 2 bases at V and 4 bases at J, with 14 bases between the two ends. This CDR3 spans 15 amino acids. Germline CDR1 reads LGHDT; CDR2 reads YNNKEL (reference sequence). Per the authors' pipeline: Amplification of reference gene primers provided the estimated nucleated cell counts. The data were produced by immunoSEQ multiplex PCR, yet TCRdb's version contains in-frame clones alone and is incomplete. The DNA was the basis for D and trimming; V, J and clone size are from that table. The table includes about 75,000 clones, over 65% detected once. The sample comprised peripheral blood. The sequence was obtained from a human donor with acute or convalescent COVID-19. The donor label of this sample is uncertain. The chain couples TRBV3-1 (or the pseudogene TRBV3-2) to TRBJ1-1; D might be TRBD1 (6 bases). CDR3 nucleotide sequence: TGTGCCAGCAGCCAATTGAGAACAGGGTCCACTGAAGCTTTCTTT. It codes for CASSQLRTGSTEAFF.